This passage covers 13 T cell receptor beta chains from one sample sequenced in a study of blood T cell repertoires in COVID-19. TCRdb's table, derived via immunoSEQ multiplex PCR, lists solely in-frame clones and lacks some. The sample has more than 85,000 clones, 70% to 90% seen once. Specimen: peripheral blood. All receptors come from a human donor in a cohort sampled during active COVID-19.

This chain uses TRBV7-8 with TRBJ1-2; D perhaps matches TRBD1 (6 bases). V was cut by 1 base and J by 8 bases, with 17 bases left in between. This CDR3 comprises 15 residues. CDR1 SGHVS and CDR2 FQNEAQ come from the germline V gene. CDR3 DNA sequence: TGTGCCAGCAGCTTAGATTCCGGGGGGGGCGGAGGCTACACCTTC. Its translation: CASSLDSGGGGGYTF.

The V and J genes are TRBV19 and TRBJ2-1; D unclear. V lost 7 bases, J lost 0 bases, and 10 bases lay in between. Germline loops: CDR1 LNHDA, CDR2 SQIVND (reference sequence). The CDR3 loop spans 14 amino acids. CDR3 sequence reads: CASTHPSSYNEQFF. The CDR3 DNA reads TGTGCCAGTACGCACCCGAGCTCCTACAATGAGCAGTTCTTC.

The CDR3 is CASSPAGTGVETQYF. The CDR3 coding sequence is TGTGCCAGCAGCCCGGCCGGGACAGGGGTGGAGACCCAGTACTTC. The chain links TRBV7-3 to TRBJ2-5, with TRBD1 matching over 10 bases. V dropped 5 bases and J dropped 5; count of bases not matched to a gene: 8. The CDR3 is made up of 15 amino acids. Germline loops: CDR1 SGHTA, CDR2 FQGTGA.

The chain employs TRBV7-2 and TRBJ1-1, with a tentative D call TRBD1 (6 bases). Trimming took off 0 bases at V and 2 bases at J, with 13 bases between the two ends. Germline CDR1 and CDR2: SGHTA and FQGNSA. The CDR3 loop spans 16 amino acids. CDR3 sequence reads: CASSLAGAPANTEAFF. The CDR3 bases are TGTGCCAGCAGCTTAGCGGGGGCCCCGGCTAACACTGAAGCTTTCTTT.

The chain couples TRBV6-5 to TRBJ1-1; D is unclear. V dropped 7 bases and J dropped 1 base, with 10 bases sitting between them. Germline V gene lookup returns CDR1 MNHEY and CDR2 SVGAGI. The CDR3 consists of 13 residues. The CDR3 nucleotides are TGTGCCAGCACCCTATTAGCGAACACTGAAGCTTTCTTT. Translated, it gives CASTLLANTEAFF.

The CDR3 reads CASRPAGTDTQYF. CDR3 nucleotides: TGTGCCAGCAGGCCTGCGGGCACAGATACGCAGTATTTT. The rearrangement uses TRBV27 and TRBJ2-3, with D uncertain. This CDR3 is built from 13 residues. V lost 6 bases and J 1 base, leaving 8 bases between the germline ends. Looked up from germline, CDR1 is MNHEY and CDR2 is SMNVEV (reference sequence).

This chain connects TRBV6-5 to TRBJ2-3, with TRBD2 as a possible D gene (5 bases). The length of the CDR3 is 12 residues. V lost 5 bases, J lost 6 bases, and 9 bases lay in between. Per germline, CDR1 MNHEY and CDR2 SVGAGI. CDR3 protein: CASSPRRDTQYF. CDR3 DNA: TGTGCCAGCAGTCCCCGGAGGGATACGCAGTATTTT.

The chain uses TRBV2 and TRBJ2-3; possible D gene TRBD2, 6 bases. Germline loops: CDR1 SNHLY, CDR2 FYNNEI. The CDR3 covers 13 residues. Trimming took 6 bases from V and 6 from J, leaving 13 bases between them. Here the CDR3 reads CASSSSEEDTQYF. CDR3 DNA sequence: TGTGCCAGCAGCTCTAGCGAGGAGGATACGCAGTATTTT.

The chain is built from TRBV18 and TRBJ2-7; 7 nucleotides line up with TRBD1. V trimming: 10 bases; J trimming: 4 bases; junction bases outside the gene matches: 13. The CDR3 is made up of 14 amino acids. Germline CDR1 is KGHSH and CDR2 is LQKENI. CDR3 DNA: TGTGCCACCTCCATGAGACAGGGTACGTACGAGCAGTACTTC. As protein: CATSMRQGTYEQYF.

Notes on this clone: Distinct nucleotide sequences in the sample also encode this CDR3. This sequence joins TRBV5-1 and TRBJ1-2; 8 bases align to TRBD1. Looked up from germline, CDR1 is SGHRS and CDR2 is YFSETQ. Trimming removed 4 bases from V and 3 bases from J; junction bases left unmatched: 2. This CDR3 contains 13 residues. Here the CDR3 reads CASSLDRDYGYTF. In DNA, the CDR3 is TGCGCCAGCAGCCTGGACAGGGACTATGGCTACACCTTC.

The J gene is TRBJ2-4, the V gene TRBV4-1; TRBD1 aligns across 7 bases. The junction had 15 bases not matched to a gene; V was cut back by 0 bases and J by 16 bases. Looked up from germline, CDR1 is MGHRA and CDR2 is YSYEKL. The CDR3 loop spans 15 amino acids. CDR3 sequence (DNA): TGCGCCAGCAGCCAAGATCAGGGCGGAGACAGGGTACTCTACTTC. Its protein product is CASSQDQGGDRVLYF.

V and J are TRBV5-1 and TRBJ2-2, with D maybe TRBD1 (6 bases). The CDR3 runs to 16 residues. Germline lookup yields CDR1 SGHRS and CDR2 YFSETQ. The ends were cut back, 4 bases at V and 0 bases at J, with 13 bases in the middle. CDR3 sequence reads: CASSEQGPANTGELFF. CDR3 in DNA: TGCGCCAGCAGCGAACAGGGACCCGCGAACACCGGGGAGCTGTTTTTT.

The V and J genes are TRBV11-1 and TRBJ1-1; TRBD1 matches at 9 bases. Looked up from germline, CDR1 is SGHAT and CDR2 is FQDESV (reference sequence). The CDR3 contains 15 residues. Trimming took 0 bases from V and 10 from J; bases not matched to a gene: 9. CDR3 in amino acids: CASSLAGTGFIGAFF. CDR3 nucleotides: TGTGCCAGCAGCTTAGCCGGGACAGGGTTTATTGGAGCTTTCTTT.